This passage covers 28 T cell receptor beta chains from one sample sequenced in a study of blood T cell repertoires in COVID-19 (dated by TCRdb to the early 2020s). The library was prepared using the immunoSEQ multiplex PCR assay. TCRdb's version of the immuneACCESS table is confined to in-frame rearrangements and falls short of the full clone set. An unresolved V gene accounts for under half of the shortfall where checked; the remainder is of unknown origin. The sample table shows 350,000 to 400,000 clones, and approximately 89% are seen once. The leading ten clones occupy 0.7% to 0.95% of the sample. The sample comprised PBMCs or T cells enriched from blood (not recorded which). The receptor source for this set is a woman between 40 and 55 years old who had been exposed to COVID-19.

The genes are TRBV5-8 and TRBJ2-7; 7 positions agree with TRBD2. The CDR3 runs 14 residues. The V segment lost 4 bases and the J segment 6 bases; nucleotides outside the gene matches: 10. In germline, CDR1 is SGHTS, CDR2 YDEGEE. CDR3 protein: CASSPAGDYGEQYF. The CDR3 DNA reads TGTGCCAGCAGCCCGGCCGGGGACTACGGCGAGCAGTACTTC.

Details on this clone: Other DNA sequences in this sample translate to the same CDR3. The chain recombines TRBV27 with TRBJ2-7; TRBD1 matches 7 bases. The CDR3 covers 13 residues. Germline V gives CDR1 MNHEY, CDR2 SMNVEV (reference sequence). J lost 2 bases, V lost 6 bases, and 4 bases had no gene match. The CDR3 loop reads CASSLTGTYEQYF. The CDR3 DNA reads TGTGCCAGCAGCCTGACAGGGACCTACGAGCAGTACTTC.

The chain joins TRBV7-8 to TRBJ1-1; D perhaps matches TRBD1 (6 bases). The length of the CDR3 is 14 residues. From germline, CDR1 is SGHVS and CDR2 FQNEAQ. Trimming removed 3 bases from V and 5 bases from J, with 13 bases in between. CDR3 region: CASSFSRGQTEAFF. The CDR3 DNA reads TGTGCCAGCAGCTTCAGCAGGGGACAAACTGAAGCTTTCTTT.

The gene calls are TRBV6-6 and TRBJ1-1; D gene unclear. Germline CDR1 MNHNY, CDR2 SVGAGI (reference sequence). V was pared by 0 bases and J by 2 bases, with 10 bases between. The CDR3 runs 15 residues. The CDR3 protein is CASSYSIGVNTEAFF. The CDR3 DNA is TGTGCCAGCAGTTACTCGATTGGAGTAAACACTGAAGCTTTCTTT.

The rearrangement links TRBV5-1 to TRBJ1-1; no clear D. Germline CDR1 reads SGHRS; CDR2 reads YFSETQ. V dropped 4 bases and J dropped 1 base, with 11 bases sitting between them. CDR3 length equals 14 residues. CDR3 in DNA: TGCGCCAGCAGCGACGGGATAGCGAACACTGAAGCTTTCTTT. Translated: CASSDGIANTEAFF.

Only one count was recorded for this clone. The V gene is TRBV6-1, the J gene TRBJ1-2, with TRBD1 as a possible D gene (5 bases). V was clipped by 2 bases and J by 14 bases, with 15 bases between them. This CDR3 has 12 amino acids. The V gene's germline CDR1 is MNHNS and CDR2 SASEGT. DNA of the CDR3: TGTGCCAGCAGTGAATCCAGAAGGGGCAGGACCTTC. Translation gives CASSESRRGRTF.

V is TRBV28 and J is TRBJ2-1; D call uncertain. From germline, CDR1 is MDHEN and CDR2 SYDVKM. The ends were cut back, 4 bases at V and 14 bases at J, with 21 bases in the middle. The CDR3 is 14 residues long. CDR3 DNA sequence: TGTGCCAGCAGTTCCCCTCTCTCCCTAGGCGAAAAGTTCTTC. Its protein product is CASSSPLSLGEKFF.

The chain links TRBV3-1 (or the pseudogene TRBV3-2) to TRBJ2-5, with 13 bases that match TRBD2. V lost 4 bases, J lost 4 bases, and 9 bases stayed unmatched. CDR1 LGHDT and CDR2 YNNKEL come from the germline V gene (reference sequence). There are 17 residues in the CDR3. DNA for the CDR3: TGTGCCAGCAGCCTTGCTATACTAGCGGGAGGGCTAGAGACCCAGTACTTC. It encodes CASSLAILAGGLETQYF.

This chain uses TRBV18 with TRBJ2-7; 10 bases are shared with TRBD1. The CDR3 contains 13 residues. J gave up 4 bases and V 8 bases, and 5 bases lay outside the gene matches. Germline lookup yields CDR1 KGHSH and CDR2 LQKENI. This CDR3 is CASTPGQGYEQYF. The DNA of the CDR3 is TGTGCCAGCACTCCGGGACAGGGGTACGAGCAGTACTTC.

This clone showed up just once. V usage is TRBV5-8 and J usage is TRBJ2-1; TRBD2 agrees at 8 bases. V was clipped by 3 bases and J by 10 bases; unmatched bases: 12. The CDR3 contains 15 residues. Germline assignment: CDR1 SGHTS and CDR2 YDEGEE. CDR3 amino acids: CASSSRLAPRGEQFF. The CDR3 coding sequence is TGTGCCAGCAGCTCCCGACTAGCGCCCCGGGGGGAGCAGTTCTTC. Complete variable domain (other parts from reference TRBV5-8 and TRBJ2-1): EAGVTQSPTHLIKTRGQQATLRCSPISGHTSVYWYQQALGLGLQFLLWYDEGEERNRGNFPPRFSGRQFPNYSSELNVNALELEDSALYLCASSSRLAPRGEQFFGPGTRLTVL.

This chain uses TRBV5-4 with TRBJ2-5, with TRBD2 matching over 9 bases. V dropped 2 bases and J dropped 4; count of bases not matched to a gene: 6. Germline V gives CDR1 SGHNT, CDR2 YYREEE (reference sequence). CDR3 length: 15 residues. CDR3 bases: TGTGCCAGCAGCTTTTGGCTAGCGGGACTAGAGACCCAGTACTTC. Translated, it gives CASSFWLAGLETQYF. The variable domain in full, with the rest retrieved from reference TRBV5-4 and TRBJ2-5, is ETGVTQSPTHLIKTRGQQVTLRCSSQSGHNTVSWYQQALGQGPQFIFQYYREEENGRGNFPPRFSGLQFPNYSSELNVNALELDDSALYLCASSFWLAGLETQYFGPGTRLLVL.

This sequence joins TRBV21-1 and TRBJ1-1; the table's D call, TRBD1, was not checked against the DNA. TRBV21-1 is assigned pseudogene status. The CDR3 extends over 16 amino acids. The DNA of the CDR3 is TGTGCCAGCAGCAGAGGGACAGGGGTAATGAACACTGAAGCTTTCTTT. Residues: CASSRGTGVMNTEAFF.

The J gene is TRBJ2-2, the V gene TRBV9; weak D call: TRBD1 (5 bases). The CDR3 loop spans 14 amino acids. V was pared by 0 bases and J by 5 bases, with 8 bases between. Germline values: CDR1 SGDLS, CDR2 YYNGEE. The CDR3 bases are TGTGCCAGCAGCGTAGAAGGGGCGACCGGGGAGCTGTTTTTT. Translating it yields CASSVEGATGELFF.

The chain has TRBV7-2 and TRBJ2-3; 8 nucleotides agree with TRBD2. The CDR3 runs 17 residues. V lost 3 bases, J lost 2 bases, and 10 bases stayed unmatched. The germline V gene encodes CDR1 SGHTA and CDR2 FQGNSA. The CDR3 region is CASSLTGLAGLTDTQYF. CDR3 nucleotide sequence: TGTGCCAGCAGCTTGACGGGGCTAGCGGGCCTCACAGATACGCAGTATTTT.

CDR3 in DNA: TGTGCCAGCAGCGCCGGGACTAGCGTCGAGACCCAGTACTTC. Its translation is CASSAGTSVETQYF. The V and J genes are TRBV2 and TRBJ2-5; 10 positions match TRBD2. This CDR3 region has 14 residues. Losses at the gene ends were 6 bases for V and 5 bases for J; bases not matched to a gene: 6. Germline values: CDR1 SNHLY, CDR2 FYNNEI.

The chain carries TRBV15 and TRBJ1-2; no definite D call. From germline, CDR1 is LNHNV and CDR2 YYDKDF (reference sequence). The CDR3 loop spans 15 amino acids. Trimming took off 0 bases at V and 8 bases at J, with 16 bases between the two ends. CDR3 coding DNA: TGTGCCACCAGCAGAGATTCGGGGAAGGGAGGAGGCTACACCTTC. It is translated as CATSRDSGKGGGYTF.

The chain recombines TRBV12-3 or TRBV12-4 with TRBJ1-2, with 7 bases lining up with TRBD1. The J segment lost 8 bases and the V segment lost 6 bases, leaving 6 bases of the junction unmatched. The CDR3 consists of 12 residues. DNA for the CDR3: TGTGCCAGCAGCCAGACAGGGCTCGGCTACACCTTC. It translates to CASSQTGLGYTF.

This chain connects TRBV7-9 to TRBJ2-7, with D tentatively TRBD1 (5 bases). The V and J ends lost 6 bases and 3 bases respectively, with 12 bases between them. Germline values: CDR1 SEHNR, CDR2 FQNEAQ (reference sequence). The CDR3 runs 13 residues. The CDR3 bases are TGTGCCAGCAGGGGCAGGGATATCTACGAGCAGTACTTC. This encodes CASRGRDIYEQYF.

The V call is TRBV7-9, the J call TRBJ2-1; 7 bases match TRBD1. V was clipped by 5 bases and J by 2 bases; unmatched bases: 3. Germline CDR1 and CDR2: SEHNR and FQNEAQ (reference sequence). The CDR3 has 14 residues. The CDR3 DNA follows: TGTGCCAGCAGCCAGCAGGGGGCCTACAATGAGCAGTTCTTC. It codes for CASSQQGAYNEQFF. Filled out from reference TRBV7-9 and TRBJ2-1, the complete variable domain reads DTGVSQNPRHKITKRGQNVTFRCDPISEHNRLYWYRQTLGQGPEFLTYFQNEAQLEKSRLLSDRFSAERPKGSFSTLEIQRTEQGDSAMYLCASSQQGAYNEQFFGPGTRLTVL.

A note on this clone: Compared with germline, one end of the junction differs, possibly owing to a read error. V usage is TRBV7-6 and J usage is TRBJ2-2, with 8 nucleotides matching TRBD2. The CDR3 runs 16 residues. Germline lookup yields CDR1 SGHVS and CDR2 FNYEAQ. The CDR3 coding sequence is TGTGCCAGCAGCATAGCGGGGCCCCGTAACACCGGGGAGCTGTTTTTT. As protein: CASSIAGPRNTGELFF.

V and J are TRBV27 and TRBJ1-1; D not resolved. The V and J ends lost 4 bases and 0 bases respectively, with 6 bases between them. This CDR3 is 13 amino acids long. Germline V gene sequence: CDR1 MNHEY, CDR2 SMNVEV (reference sequence). The CDR3 DNA sequence: TGTGCCAGCAGTTCAAACTTGAACACTGAAGCTTTCTTT. Its protein is CASSSNLNTEAFF.

J is TRBJ2-7 and V is TRBV23-1; D is unresolved. TRBV23-1 is an ORF; its function is uncertain. The CDR3 totals 17 residues. V lost 2 bases, J lost 3 bases, and 20 bases lay in between. The CDR3: CASSQSRKRRTFYEQYF. The CDR3 DNA sequence: TGCGCCAGCAGTCAAAGTCGGAAGCGAAGAACCTTCTACGAGCAGTACTTC.

The CDR3 DNA reads TGTGCCAGTAGTATATGGGGCGGGAGTGTCCAGGAGCAGTTCTTC. Amino acid sequence: CASSIWGGSVQEQFF. The chain uses TRBV19 and TRBJ2-1; 7 bases are a match to TRBD2. The CDR3 has 15 residues. From germline, CDR1 is LNHDA and CDR2 SQIVND (reference sequence). The ends lost 2 bases at V and 10 bases at J; junction bases unmatched: 11.

The gene calls are TRBV30 and TRBJ1-1; D is possibly TRBD1 (5 bases). The CDR3 runs to 13 residues. V shed 1 base and J shed 4 bases, with 10 bases lying between them. CDR1 is GTSNPN, CDR2 SVGIG, per germline (reference sequence). The CDR3 bases are TGTGCCTGGAGTGCGGGGGTGAGCACTGAAGCTTTCTTT. Amino acids: CAWSAGVSTEAFF.

The chain carries TRBV2 and TRBJ2-7; TRBD2 matches 15 bases. V lost 6 bases, J lost 9 bases, and 9 bases stayed unmatched. The CDR3 covers 15 residues. Looked up from germline, CDR1 is SNHLY and CDR2 is FYNNEI. The CDR3: CASRVGTSGRRGQYF. DNA of the CDR3: TGTGCCAGCAGAGTAGGGACTAGCGGGAGGAGGGGGCAGTACTTC.

The gene calls are TRBV7-2 and TRBJ1-6; the match to TRBD1 covers 8 bases. The germline gives CDR1 SGHTA, CDR2 FQGNSA. V shed 6 bases, J shed 8 bases, and the junction held 6 bases outside the gene matches. This CDR3 spans 14 amino acids. CDR3 sequence: CASRSGQVYSPLHF. Written as DNA, the CDR3 is TGTGCCAGCAGATCGGGACAGGTCTATTCACCCCTCCACTTT.

The chain links TRBV30 to TRBJ1-2, with 8 bases lining up with TRBD1. Trimming at V came to 3 bases and at J to 0 bases, leaving 3 bases not matched to a gene. The CDR3 runs to 14 residues. Per germline, CDR1 GTSNPN and CDR2 SVGIG (reference sequence). The CDR3 DNA sequence: TGTGCCTGGAGCAGACAGGGGACTAACTATGGCTACACCTTC. This translates into CAWSRQGTNYGYTF.

The chain uses TRBV10-1 and TRBJ2-3, with D possibly being TRBD2 (5 bases). The length of the CDR3 is 15 residues. Trimming pared 2 bases from V and 0 bases from J, leaving 9 bases between. The germline CDR1 and CDR2 sequences are WNHNN and SYGVQD (reference sequence). The CDR3 DNA sequence: TGCGCCAGCAGTGAGGCCCCGGGGAGCACAGATACGCAGTATTTT. As protein: CASSEAPGSTDTQYF.